This T cell receptor (beta chain) was recovered during a study of neurological immune-mediated disorders. The table lists this clonotype with many counts. TCRdb used MiXCR to reprocess the 5' RACE reads, holding one entry per CDR3 protein. The table has about 49,000 distinct CDR3 sequences, 10% seen once. Time point here: longitudinal time-point 1 (baseline). The sequenced material came from PBMCs. The receptor was isolated from a woman aged 40 to 55 in good health.

The CDR3 protein is CSVDSTGYDNEQFF. In DNA, the CDR3 is TGCAGCGTTGACTCTACAGGGTATGACAATGAGCAGTTCTTC. V is TRBV29-1 and J is TRBJ2-1, with TRBD1 as a possible D gene (6 bases). Germline assignment: CDR1 SQVTM and CDR2 ANQGSEA. The ends were cut back, 3 bases at V and 5 bases at J, with 14 bases in the middle. This CDR3 has 14 residues.